Shown below are 22 T cell receptor beta chains from a single sample sequenced in a study of blood T cell repertoires in COVID-19. Repertoires were generated with immunoSEQ multiplex PCR, while TCRdb's copy carries only in-frame clones and drops some. The sample holds 200,000 to 300,000 clones, approximately 84% seen once. The material sequenced was peripheral blood. These receptors all come from a woman aged 30 to 39 who had recovered from COVID-19.

The rearrangement links TRBV9 to TRBJ1-2; the D gene is possibly TRBD1 (5 bases). Trimming pared 0 bases from V and 3 bases from J, leaving 9 bases between. CDR3 length: 14 residues. Germline V gene lookup returns CDR1 SGDLS and CDR2 YYNGEE. The CDR3, as DNA: TGTGCCAGCAGCGTAGCAGGGTATGACTATGGCTACACCTTC. Translation gives CASSVAGYDYGYTF.

The chain is built from TRBV4-3 and TRBJ2-5; D possibly corresponds to TRBD2 (6 bases). Between the trimmed V and J ends, which lost 4 bases and 4 bases, there was a span of 22 bases. The CDR3 spans 17 residues. Germline-derived CDR1 and CDR2 are LGHNA and YSLEER. The CDR3 DNA reads TGCGCCAGCAGCCGCTCGGGACTCCCTGGAGCGGGAGAGACCCAGTACTTC. Translated, it gives CASSRSGLPGAGETQYF.

In nucleotides, the CDR3 is TGTGCCAGCAGCTTTTCTAGCGGGGGGGCCAACGAGCAGTACTTC. It specifies CASSFSSGGANEQYF. The chain recombines TRBV7-6 with TRBJ2-7, with 12 bases that match TRBD2. Trimming removed 3 bases from V and 5 bases from J; junction bases left unmatched: 5. The CDR3 contains 15 residues. The germline CDR1 and CDR2 sequences are SGHVS and FNYEAQ. The entire variable domain, with the rest obtained from reference TRBV7-6 and TRBJ2-7, is as follows: GAGVSQSPRYKVTKRGQDVALRCDPISGHVSLYWYRQALGQGPEFLTYFNYEAQQDKSGLPNDRFSAERPEGSISTLTIQRTEQRDSAMYRCASSFSSGGANEQYFGPGTRLTVT.

The chain combines TRBV10-2 with TRBJ2-3; the D is unclear. This CDR3 has 12 amino acids. V lost 6 bases, J lost 0 bases, and 4 bases lay in between. The germline gives CDR1 WSHSY, CDR2 SAAADI. CDR3 bases: TGCGCCAGCAGAGCTAGCACAGATACGCAGTATTTT. Protein product: CASRASTDTQYF.

This clone is a singleton in its sample. This chain connects TRBV6-5 to TRBJ1-2, with D perhaps TRBD1 (5 bases). Germline V CDR1 and CDR2: MNHEY, SVGAGI. The CDR3 has 15 residues. With 0 bases removed from V and 8 bases from J, the gap between germline ends came to 16 bases. The CDR3 DNA is TGTGCCAGCAGTTACTCAACCCGGACATCAGGAGGCTACACCTTC. Translating gives CASSYSTRTSGGYTF.

The chain links TRBV3-1 (or the pseudogene TRBV3-2) to TRBJ1-1; possibly TRBD1 for D (5 bases). Germline lookup yields CDR1 LGHDT and CDR2 YNNKEL (reference sequence). There are 14 residues in the CDR3. Trimming stripped 4 bases from V and 5 bases from J, with 14 bases between. CDR3 residues: CASSPRTAGTEAFF. The CDR3 region has the DNA TGTGCCAGCAGCCCTCGAACGGCAGGGACTGAAGCTTTCTTT.

This clone was seen a few times. V usage is TRBV11-2 and J usage is TRBJ1-1, with 10 bases matching TRBD1. Germline V gene lookup returns CDR1 SGHAT and CDR2 FQNNGV. V shed 3 bases and J 4 bases; nucleotides not matched to a gene: 5. The CDR3 has 15 amino acids. CDR3 sequence (DNA): TGTGCCAGCAGCTTCCCGGGACAGGGGATCACTGAAGCTTTCTTT. Translating it yields CASSFPGQGITEAFF.

The V call is TRBV2, the J call TRBJ2-1, with 12 positions matching TRBD2. The CDR3 length is 14 residues. CDR1 is SNHLY, CDR2 FYNNEI, per germline. V was clipped by 4 bases and J by 15 bases; unmatched bases: 10. The CDR3 DNA follows: TGTGCCAGCAGTGTTGAAAGACTAGCGGGGGAGGCGTTCTTC. Encoded protein: CASSVERLAGEAFF.

The chain is built from TRBV6-1 and TRBJ2-3; a weak D match, TRBD2 (5 bases). V was pared by 1 base and J by 6 bases, with 8 bases between. There are 13 residues in the CDR3. The germline V gene has CDR1 MNHNS and CDR2 SASEGT. In DNA, the CDR3 is TGTGCCAGCAGTGAAGTTAGGAGGGATACGCAGTATTTT. It encodes CASSEVRRDTQYF.

V is TRBV6-5 and J is TRBJ1-2; 7 nucleotides match TRBD1. This CDR3 contains 14 residues. The V segment lost 5 bases and the J segment 6 bases; nucleotides outside the gene matches: 9. Germline CDR1 and CDR2: MNHEY and SVGAGI. As DNA, the CDR3 is TGTGCCAGCAGTCTGACAGGGTTCTTCGATGGCTACACCTTC. As protein: CASSLTGFFDGYTF.

This clone occurred a few times. V is TRBV5-1 and J is TRBJ1-3; 10 bases match TRBD1. V lost 4 bases and J lost 2; bases outside the gene matches: 3. Germline assignment: CDR1 SGHRS and CDR2 YFSETQ. The CDR3 length is 15 residues. In nucleotides, the CDR3 is TGCGCCAGCAGCACCGGGACAGGGGCTGGAAACACCATATATTTT. This gives the protein CASSTGTGAGNTIYF.

The genes are TRBV6-5 and TRBJ1-2; 8 bases map to TRBD1. The trim removed 2 bases at V and 5 bases at J, leaving 7 bases unmatched. Germline V gene data show CDR1 as MNHEY and CDR2 as SVGAGI. This CDR3 contains 15 residues. The CDR3 sequence is CASSYGVDRGYGYTF. As DNA, the CDR3 is TGTGCCAGCAGTTACGGGGTCGACAGGGGATATGGCTACACCTTC.

In regard to this clone: One junction end disagrees with the germline gene, perhaps due to a read error. V gene TRBV6-1 combines with J gene TRBJ1-2; D is uncertain. The CDR3 is 11 amino acids. Germline CDR1 reads MNHNS; CDR2 reads SASEGT. The chain's CDR3 is CASSELEGSTF. The CDR3 DNA reads as TGTGCCAGCAGTGAACTCGAGGGCTCCACCTTC.

This rearrangement joins TRBV4-1 to TRBJ2-3; D gene unclear. This CDR3 has 17 residues. V was cut by 1 base and J by 0 bases, with 14 bases left in between. Germline V gene data show CDR1 as MGHRA and CDR2 as YSYEKL. CDR3: CASSQVAHRFSTDTQYF. In DNA form, the CDR3 reads TGCGCCAGCAGCCAAGTGGCACACCGATTCAGCACAGATACGCAGTATTTT.

The CDR3 DNA reads as TGTGCCAGCAGCCAAGATCGAAGAGTTGAGCAGTTCTTC. This codes for CASSQDRRVEQFF. The V gene is TRBV4-2, the J gene TRBJ2-1; D unclear. Trimming took 0 bases from V and 9 from J, leaving 9 bases between them. This CDR3 contains 13 residues. Germline V gene lookup returns CDR1 LGHNA and CDR2 YNFKEQ.

CDR3 sequence: CASSPKRGTYYEQYF. The CDR3 nucleotides read TGTGCCAGCAGCCCAAAGCGGGGAACATACTACGAGCAGTACTTC. This chain joins TRBV7-9 and TRBJ2-7, with 7 bases matching TRBD2. The germline gives CDR1 SEHNR, CDR2 FQNEAQ (reference sequence). The CDR3 length is 15 residues. The trim removed 5 bases at V and 3 bases at J, leaving 10 bases unmatched.

The genes are TRBV11-2 and TRBJ2-7; perhaps TRBD2 as D (5 bases). Germline CDR1 is SGHAT and CDR2 is FQNNGV. There are 14 residues in the CDR3. The germline V and J ends were trimmed by 6 bases and 4 bases, with 16 bases remaining between them. The CDR3 DNA is TGTGCCAGCAGTTTCGAACGGGGTTCGTACGAGCAGTACTTC. Amino acid sequence: CASSFERGSYEQYF.

The chain links TRBV5-4 to TRBJ2-1; 9 bases agree with TRBD2. Trimming removed 4 bases from V and 4 bases from J; junction bases left unmatched: 9. The CDR3 covers 16 residues. Germline lookup yields CDR1 SGHNT and CDR2 YYREEE (reference sequence). CDR3 in amino acids: CASSRLAGGLYNEQFF. The CDR3 DNA sequence: TGTGCCAGCAGCCGACTGGCGGGGGGGCTGTACAATGAGCAGTTCTTC.

The gene calls are TRBV4-1 and TRBJ2-2; 9 bases are shared with TRBD1. CDR1 and CDR2 from the germline V gene are MGHRA and YSYEKL. Germline trimming cut 2 bases from V and 5 bases from J; bases unmatched to any gene: 15. The CDR3 extends over 19 amino acids. CDR3 nucleotide sequence: TGCGCCAGCAGCCAATTGGACAGGGGTATTTTTATGGGTACCGGGGAGCTGTTTTTT. Its translation is CASSQLDRGIFMGTGELFF.

The chain uses TRBV3-1 (or the pseudogene TRBV3-2) and TRBJ1-5, with D possibly being TRBD1 (5 bases). Per germline, CDR1 LGHDT and CDR2 YNNKEL (reference sequence). There are 16 residues in the CDR3. Trimming left V 0 bases short and J 2 bases short, with 11 bases between. The CDR3: CASSQEGAGGNQPQHF. CDR3 sequence (DNA): TGTGCCAGCAGCCAAGAAGGGGCTGGGGGCAATCAGCCCCAGCATTTT.

This chain uses TRBV3-1 (or the pseudogene TRBV3-2) with TRBJ2-5; TRBD2 matches 12 bases. CDR3 length: 18 amino acids. The ends lost 0 bases at V and 2 bases at J; junction bases unmatched: 7. Germline CDR1 LGHDT, CDR2 YNNKEL (reference sequence). Here the CDR3 DNA reads TGTGCCAGCAGCCAAGAGGGAAGACTAGCGGGGGTACAAGAGACCCAGTACTTC. Translated, it gives CASSQEGRLAGVQETQYF.

The chain employs TRBV24-1 and TRBJ1-6, with D perhaps TRBD1 (5 bases). This CDR3 has 14 amino acids. Per the germline V gene, CDR1 is KGHDR and CDR2 is SFDVKD. V dropped 6 bases and J dropped 17 bases, with 22 bases sitting between them. The CDR3 DNA is TGTGCCACCAGTTCGACAGCGACTTTACCTTTGGTCCACTTT. This translates into CATSSTATLPLVHF.